This T cell receptor beta chain was retrieved from a study of T cells in Graves' hyperthyroidism and ophthalmopathy. Study-level results: Clonotypes that were expanded in thyroid above 0.001 mostly appeared in blood too.

Stable Graves' hyperthyroidism meant no ophthalmopathy progression within 18 months. Amplified regions were TCR beta CDR3 sequences from RNA transcripts. The HTBI set primed first-round TCR CDR3 RT-PCR. MiXCR was run by TCRdb on the multiplex PCR reads, yielding one entry per CDR3 protein. The sample contains about 420,000 distinct CDR3 sequences, 15% to 18% of which appear only once. The CDR3 totals 15 residues. Germline V CDR1 and CDR2: SNHLY, FYNNEI. V was clipped by 8 bases and J by 6 bases; unmatched bases: 12. In this sample, this clonotype turned up many times. What it recognizes is unknown. The rearrangement links TRBV2 to TRBJ2-2; 7 bases are shared with TRBD1. This receptor was identified in a woman between 18 and 29 years old with Graves' hyperthyroidism. Sequencing used blood. This CDR3 reads CASDNRGEAAGELFF. Here the CDR3 DNA reads TGTGCCAGCGACAACAGGGGAGAGGCGGCCGGGGAGCTGTTTTTT.